This is a list of T cell receptor beta chains from one sample in a study of blood T cell repertoires in COVID-19. Profiling relied on immunoSEQ multiplex PCR, and the TCRdb table lists in-frame clones only, not all of them. The sample has 200,000 or so clones, approximately 86% seen once. The sequenced material came from peripheral blood. The receptor source for this set is a man aged 65 to 85 with active or convalescent COVID-19. Each CDR3 is given with its conserved first and last residue. A D gene is named only where the DNA matches it firmly. Clone size is stated in some rows and not others, as once, few, many or a class when expanded.

TRBJ2-2 | NA | TRBD2 | TRBV7-2 | CASSRGTSGNHRGTGELFF | TGTGCCAGCAGCAGGGGGACTAGCGGGAACCACCGGGGCACCGGGGAGCTGTTTTTT
TRBJ2-3 | NA | TRBD1 | TRBV7-9 | CASSQGQASTDTQYF | TGTGCCAGCAGCCAGGGACAGGCATCCACAGATACGCAGTATTTT
TRBJ2-5 | NA | TRBD2 | TRBV5-4 | CASSLAPREGQETQYF | TGTGCCAGCAGCTTGGCCCCGCGGGAGGGCCAAGAGACCCAGTACTTC
TRBJ2-7 | NA | TRBD2 | TRBV5-1 | CASRKERGTYEQYF | TGCGCCAGCAGAAAGGAGCGGGGCACCTACGAGCAGTACTTC
TRBJ1-2 | few | TRBD1 | TRBV7-2 | CASSPSTGWYTF | TGTGCCAGCAGCCCTTCGACAGGGTGGTACACCTTC
TRBJ2-7 | NA | NA | TRBV6-6 | CASSIRQERGEQYF | TGTGCCAGCAGTATAAGACAGGAAAGAGGGGAGCAGTACTTC
TRBJ2-3 | NA | NA | TRBV28 | CASSRSDTDTQYF | TGTGCCAGCAGTAGAAGCGACACAGATACGCAGTATTTT
TRBJ2-3 | NA | NA | TRBV11-3 | CASSYSGSTDTQYF | TGTGCCAGCAGTTATAGCGGAAGCACAGATACGCAGTATTTT
TRBJ1-1 | NA | NA | TRBV5-1 | CASSLSPNSPNTEAFF | TGCGCCAGCAGCTTGTCCCCGAACTCTCCGAACACTGAAGCTTTCTTT
TRBJ1-6 | NA | NA | TRBV7-2 | CASSRQGSSYNSPLHF | TGTGCCAGCAGCCGGCAGGGGAGCTCCTATAATTCACCCCTCCACTTT
TRBJ1-2 | NA | NA | TRBV7-2 | CASSFLPGNYGYTF | TGTGCCAGCAGCTTCTTGCCGGGGAACTATGGCTACACCTTC
TRBJ2-5 | once | NA | TRBV7-9 | CASNPGVGKETQYF | TGTGCCAGCAACCCAGGCGTTGGAAAAGAGACCCAGTACTTC
TRBJ2-5 | NA | NA | TRBV9 | CASSAGDTLPWETQYF | TGTGCCAGCAGCGCAGGGGACACTCTCCCTTGGGAGACCCAGTACTTC
TRBJ1-4 | NA | TRBD1 | TRBV28 | CASSLAGGRWEKLFF | TGTGCCAGCAGTTTAGCAGGGGGCCGTTGGGAAAAACTGTTTTTT
TRBJ1-1 | once | NA | TRBV28 | CASSFPVNTEAFF | TGTGCCAGCAGTTTCCCAGTTAACACTGAAGCTTTCTTT
TRBJ2-1 | NA | TRBD2 | TRBV3-1/TRBV3-2 | CASSRTSGGATVVGNEQFF | TGTGCCAGCAGCCGCACTAGCGGGGGGGCAACGGTTGTAGGCAATGAGCAGTTCTTC
TRBJ1-5 | NA | TRBD1 | TRBV28 | CASSSTGGDPGNQPQHF | TGTGCCAGCAGCTCAACAGGGGGCGATCCAGGGAATCAGCCCCAGCATTTT
TRBJ2-7 | few | NA | TRBV3-1/TRBV3-2 | CASSPRGGAGVYF | TGTGCCAGCAGCCCCCGGGGTGGGGCAGGGGTGTACTTC
TRBJ1-2 | NA | NA | TRBV5-6 | CASSLQGRGYGYTF | TGTGCCAGCAGCTTACAGGGTCGGGGCTATGGCTACACCTTC
TRBJ2-1 | NA | TRBD1 | TRBV6-5 | CASRAGGNGEQFF | TGTGCCAGCAGAGCAGGGGGCAACGGTGAGCAGTTCTTC
TRBJ2-1 | once | NA | TRBV9 | CASSVARAQADEQFF | TGTGCCAGCAGCGTAGCCCGGGCCCAAGCGGATGAGCAGTTCTTC
TRBJ2-1 | NA | NA | TRBV4-3 | CASSRERTSGLNEQFF | TGCGCCAGCAGCCGGGAGAGAACGAGCGGGCTCAATGAGCAGTTCTTC